This TCR beta chain was obtained from a study of T-cell memory formation after mild COVID-19. Overall study context: The TCR clusters were mostly specific to one donor.

This CDR3 spans 15 amino acids. Germline V lookup: CDR1 LNHNV, CDR2 YYDKDF (reference sequence). Losses at the gene ends were 5 bases for V and 4 bases for J; bases not matched to a gene: 9. MiXCR was run by TCRdb on the 5' RACE reads, yielding one entry per CDR3 protein. Of approximately 390,000 distinct CDR3 sequences listed, approximately 15% are singletons. The specimen sequenced was PBMCs or a T cell subset sorted from them (not recorded which). The clonotype comes from a man aged 18-30 years who had mild COVID-19 (a few samples of this study predate the infection). Cell type and time point are not known. The rearrangement joins TRBV15 to TRBJ2-5, with 8 bases fitting TRBD2. In nucleotides, the CDR3 is TGTGCCACCAGCGGGGCGGGGGGTGCCCGAGAGACCCAGTACTTC. It specifies CATSGAGGARETQYF.